The 15 T cell receptor beta chains below come from one sample, sequenced in a study of OX40 agonist ivuxolimab in advanced cancers. Method: immunoSEQ multiplex PCR; TCRdb's copy keeps in-frame clones and lacks some. This sample carries 80,000 to 130,000 clones, just over 90% of them seen once, and the ten largest clones take 0.31%. The material sequenced was CD4+ or CD8+ T cells sorted from blood, taken in a trial of the OX40 agonist ivuxolimab. Receptors were obtained from an adult with an advanced solid tumor such as melanoma, head and neck, liver or kidney cancer.

This chain links TRBV19 with TRBJ2-7, with D unresolved. Per germline, CDR1 LNHDA and CDR2 SQIVND (reference sequence). Trimming removed 1 base at V and 4 bases at J, with 8 bases between. The CDR3 runs to 13 residues. The CDR3 is CASSIGAGYEQYF. DNA for the CDR3: TGTGCCAGTAGTATAGGGGCCGGATACGAGCAGTACTTC.

The gene calls are TRBV5-1 and TRBJ2-1; 13 nucleotides line up with TRBD2. J was trimmed by 6 bases and V by 0 bases; bases with no gene match: 12. The CDR3 runs 19 residues. CDR1 and CDR2 (germline): SGHRS, YFSETQ. This chain's CDR3 is CASSLAGGLAGTVGNEQFF. CDR3 bases: TGCGCCAGCAGCTTGGCCGGGGGACTAGCGGGAACGGTGGGCAATGAGCAGTTCTTC.

The rearrangement uses TRBV7-2 and TRBJ2-2; possible D gene TRBD2, 6 bases. The CDR3 length is 17 residues. The germline V and J ends were trimmed by 5 bases and 0 bases, with 16 bases remaining between them. Germline loops: CDR1 SGHTA, CDR2 FQGNSA. CDR3 DNA sequence: TGTGCCAGCAGCGCGCTCCGGGACTTAGCGAACACCGGGGAGCTGTTTTTT. This encodes CASSALRDLANTGELFF. Full variable domain (remainder filled in from reference TRBV7-2 and TRBJ2-2): GAGVSQSPSNKVTEKGKDVELRCDPISGHTALYWYRQSLGQGLEFLIYFQGNSAPDKSGLPSDRFSAERTGGSVSTLTIQRTQQEDSAVYLCASSALRDLANTGELFFGEGSRLTVL.

CDR3 DNA: TGTGCCAGCAGTTACTCGGTCGGGGACAAATATTTT. Its protein product is CASSYSVGDKYF. The chain recombines TRBV6-5 with TRBJ2-3, with a tentative D call TRBD1 (6 bases). Trimming shortened V by 0 bases and J by 15 bases, and 13 bases separated the two germline ends. CDR3 length: 12 amino acids. CDR1 and CDR2 from the germline V gene are MNHEY and SVGAGI.

The V call is TRBV28, the J call TRBJ1-5; weak D call: TRBD1 (5 bases). CDR3 length: 11 residues. Trimming left V 2 bases short and J 11 bases short, with 7 bases between. CDR1 is MDHEN, CDR2 SYDVKM, per germline. For the CDR3, the DNA is TGTGCCAGCAGTTTAAGGGGAGCCCAGCATTTT. Translating it yields CASSLRGAQHF. Using reference TRBV28 and TRBJ1-5 for the parts outside the CDR3, the full variable domain is DVKVTQSSRYLVKRTGEKVFLECVQDMDHENMFWYRQDPGLGLRLIYFSYDVKMKEKGDIPEGYSVSREKKERFSLILESASTNQTSMYLCASSLRGAQHFGDGTRLSIL.

The chain recombines TRBV18 with TRBJ2-5; 8 bases line up with TRBD1. The CDR3 has 13 residues. Trimming at V came to 5 bases and at J to 5 bases, leaving 4 bases not matched to a gene. The germline V gene has CDR1 KGHSH and CDR2 LQKENI. In DNA, the CDR3 is TGTGCCAGCTCATATGGACAGGGCGAGACCCAGTACTTC. It encodes CASSYGQGETQYF.

J is TRBJ2-5 and V is TRBV19; 8 bases align to TRBD1. The CDR3 is 15 residues long. Germline trimming cut 4 bases from V and 5 bases from J; bases unmatched to any gene: 9. CDR1 LNHDA and CDR2 SQIVND come from the germline V gene (reference sequence). In DNA, the CDR3 is TGTGCCAGTAGTACTGGGACAGGTAGGGGGGAGACCCAGTACTTC. Protein sequence: CASSTGTGRGETQYF.

The V call is TRBV5-1, the J call TRBJ2-3; no clear D gene. V lost 2 bases, J lost 3 bases, and 4 bases lay in between. In germline, CDR1 is SGHRS, CDR2 YFSETQ. CDR3 length equals 12 residues. The CDR3 loop is CASSLQTDTQYF. CDR3 DNA: TGCGCCAGCAGCTTACAAACAGATACGCAGTATTTT.

This clone has only one observation. The chain links TRBV10-3 to TRBJ2-3; 10 nucleotides match TRBD1. Germline CDR1 ENHRY, CDR2 SYGVKD. CDR3 length: 16 residues. V was clipped by 8 bases and J by 5 bases; unmatched bases: 13. In nucleotides, the CDR3 is TGTGCCATCTCCAAACAGACAGGGGGCTTGGGAGATACGCAGTATTTT. Translation: CAISKQTGGLGDTQYF.

V usage is TRBV6-6 and J usage is TRBJ1-5; no firm D call. The CDR3 runs to 16 residues. Looked up from germline, CDR1 is MNHNY and CDR2 is SVGAGI (reference sequence). V was trimmed by 6 bases and J by 0 bases, leaving 15 bases between them. The CDR3 loop is CASRPSDRISNQPQHF. The CDR3 nucleotides read TGTGCCAGCAGGCCCTCTGATCGGATTAGCAATCAGCCCCAGCATTTT.

In DNA, the CDR3 is TGTGCCATCAGCCCGGGACTAGCGGGGGGTACCGGGGAGCTGTTTTTT. Translation gives CAISPGLAGGTGELFF. This sequence joins TRBV10-3 and TRBJ2-2; the match to TRBD2 covers 15 bases. The CDR3 is 16 residues long. With V trimmed by 6 bases and J by 5 bases, 4 bases remained unmatched. Germline V gene lookup returns CDR1 ENHRY and CDR2 SYGVKD.

The chain couples TRBV6-5 to TRBJ2-1, with TRBD1 matching over 11 bases. The CDR3 length is 15 residues. V shed 6 bases and J 4 bases; nucleotides not matched to a gene: 5. In germline, CDR1 is MNHEY, CDR2 SVGAGI. In nucleotides, the CDR3 is TGTGCCAGCAGGCCTGGGACAGGGGGGTACAATGAGCAGTTCTTC. It specifies CASRPGTGGYNEQFF.

This chain uses TRBV4-2 with TRBJ2-2; no firm D call. Trimming took 0 bases from V and 2 from J, leaving 4 bases between them. This CDR3 spans 14 amino acids. Germline V lookup: CDR1 LGHNA, CDR2 YNFKEQ. This chain's CDR3 is CASSQDPNTGELFF. DNA for the CDR3: TGTGCCAGCAGCCAAGACCCAAACACCGGGGAGCTGTTTTTT.

This chain joins TRBV28 and TRBJ2-3; 10 bases map to TRBD2. Looked up from germline, CDR1 is MDHEN and CDR2 is SYDVKM. V lost 5 bases and J lost 0; bases outside the gene matches: 2. The CDR3 extends over 15 amino acids. CDR3 loop: CASSKLAGSTDTQYF. CDR3 in DNA: TGTGCCAGCAGTAAACTAGCGGGAAGCACAGATACGCAGTATTTT.

V and J are TRBV5-1 and TRBJ2-7, with 7 positions matching TRBD2. The CDR3 is 15 amino acids. The V gene's germline CDR1 is SGHRS and CDR2 YFSETQ. Losses at the gene ends were 0 bases for V and 2 bases for J; bases not matched to a gene: 5. CDR3 residues: CASSLAPGLTYEQYF. In DNA form, the CDR3 reads TGCGCCAGCAGCTTGGCTCCGGGACTAACCTACGAGCAGTACTTC.